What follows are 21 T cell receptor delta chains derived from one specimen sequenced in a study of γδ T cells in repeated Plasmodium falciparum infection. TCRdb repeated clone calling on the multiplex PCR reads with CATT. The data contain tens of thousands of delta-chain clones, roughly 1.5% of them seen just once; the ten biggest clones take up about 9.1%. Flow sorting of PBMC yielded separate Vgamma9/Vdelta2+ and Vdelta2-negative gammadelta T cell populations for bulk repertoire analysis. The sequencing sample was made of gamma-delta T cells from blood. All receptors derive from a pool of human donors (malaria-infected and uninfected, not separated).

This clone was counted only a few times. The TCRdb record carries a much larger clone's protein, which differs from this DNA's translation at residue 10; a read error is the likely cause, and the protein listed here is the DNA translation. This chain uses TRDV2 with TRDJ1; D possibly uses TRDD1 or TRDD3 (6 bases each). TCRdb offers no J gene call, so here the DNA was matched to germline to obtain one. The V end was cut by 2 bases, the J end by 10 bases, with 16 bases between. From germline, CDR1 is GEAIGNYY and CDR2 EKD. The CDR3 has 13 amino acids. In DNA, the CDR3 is TGTGCCTGTGACAGCAATGGGATAAATAGACTCATCTTT. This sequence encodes CACDSNGINRLIF.

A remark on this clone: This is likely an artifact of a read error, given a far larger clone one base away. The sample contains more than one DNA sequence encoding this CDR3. CDR3 loop: CALRKWGIYGTDKLIF. CDR3 DNA sequence: TGTGCTCTTAGGAAATGGGGGATTTATGGCACCGACAAACTCATCTTT. The rearrangement links TRDV1 to TRDJ1, with 8 bases identical to TRDD3. TCRdb supplies no J gene; here it was assigned by aligning the nucleotide sequence to germline. The CDR3 is made up of 16 amino acids. Germline CDR1 reads TSWWSYY; CDR2 reads QGS.

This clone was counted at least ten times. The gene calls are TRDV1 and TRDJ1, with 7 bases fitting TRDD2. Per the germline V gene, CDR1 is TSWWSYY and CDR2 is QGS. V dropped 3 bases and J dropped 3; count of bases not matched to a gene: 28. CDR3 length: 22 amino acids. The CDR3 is CALGDLLLHSYAFAGKPDKLIF. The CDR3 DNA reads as TGTGCTCTTGGGGATCTCCTTCTCCATTCCTACGCCTTCGCTGGGAAACCCGATAAACTCATCTTT.

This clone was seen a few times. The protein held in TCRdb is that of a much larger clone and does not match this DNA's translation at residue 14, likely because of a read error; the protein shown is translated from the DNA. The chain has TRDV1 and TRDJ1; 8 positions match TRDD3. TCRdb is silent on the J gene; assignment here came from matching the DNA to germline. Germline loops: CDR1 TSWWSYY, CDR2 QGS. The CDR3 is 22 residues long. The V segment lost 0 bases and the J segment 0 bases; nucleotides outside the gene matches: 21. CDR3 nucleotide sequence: TGTGCTCTTGGGGAACTAAGACTGACCTTCTGGGGGAAAGCTAGCTACACCGATAAACTCATCTTT. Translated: CALGELRLTFWGKASYTDKLIF.

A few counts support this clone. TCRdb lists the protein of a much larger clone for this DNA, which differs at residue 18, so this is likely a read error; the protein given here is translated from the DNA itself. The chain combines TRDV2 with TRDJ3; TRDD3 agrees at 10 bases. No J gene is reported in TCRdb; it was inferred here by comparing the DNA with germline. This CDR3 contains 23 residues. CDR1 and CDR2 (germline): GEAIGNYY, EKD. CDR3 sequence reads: CACDNRAEKTGGSESWDARQMFF. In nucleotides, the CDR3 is TGTGCCTGTGACAACCGGGCCGAAAAGACTGGGGGATCCGAGTCCTGGGACGCCCGACAGATGTTTTTC.

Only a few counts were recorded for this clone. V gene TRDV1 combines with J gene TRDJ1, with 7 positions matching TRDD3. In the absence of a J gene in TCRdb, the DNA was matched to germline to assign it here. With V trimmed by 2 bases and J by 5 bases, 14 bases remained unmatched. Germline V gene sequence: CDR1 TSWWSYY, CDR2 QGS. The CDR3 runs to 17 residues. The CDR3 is CALGEVAYGGIPDKLIF. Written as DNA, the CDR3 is TGTGCTCTTGGGGAAGTGGCCTACGGGGGGATCCCAGATAAACTCATCTTT.

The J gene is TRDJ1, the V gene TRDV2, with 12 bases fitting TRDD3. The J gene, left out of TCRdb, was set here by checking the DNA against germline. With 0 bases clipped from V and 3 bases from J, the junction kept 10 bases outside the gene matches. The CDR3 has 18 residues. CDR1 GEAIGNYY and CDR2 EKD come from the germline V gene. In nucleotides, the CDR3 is TGTGCCTGTGACACCGTCAGAGCGACTGGGGGATACCCCGATAAACTCATCTTT. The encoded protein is CACDTVRATGGYPDKLIF.

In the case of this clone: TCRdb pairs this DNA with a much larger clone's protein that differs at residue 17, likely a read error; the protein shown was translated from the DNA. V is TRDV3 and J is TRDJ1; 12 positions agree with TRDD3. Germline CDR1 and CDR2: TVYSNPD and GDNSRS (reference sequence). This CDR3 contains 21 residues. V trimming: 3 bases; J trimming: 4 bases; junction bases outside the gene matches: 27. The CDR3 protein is CAFGYFPTWSFWGIRDDKLIF. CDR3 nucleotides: TGTGCCTTCGGATATTTTCCTACGTGGAGCTTCTGGGGGATACGGGACGATAAACTCATCTTT. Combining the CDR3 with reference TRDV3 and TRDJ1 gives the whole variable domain CDKVTQSSPDQTVASGSEVVLLCTYDTVYSNPDLFWYRIRPDYSFQFVFYGDNSRSEGADFTQGRFSVKHILTQKAFHLVISPVRTEDSATYYCAFGYFPTWSFWGIRDDKLIFGKGTRVTVEP.

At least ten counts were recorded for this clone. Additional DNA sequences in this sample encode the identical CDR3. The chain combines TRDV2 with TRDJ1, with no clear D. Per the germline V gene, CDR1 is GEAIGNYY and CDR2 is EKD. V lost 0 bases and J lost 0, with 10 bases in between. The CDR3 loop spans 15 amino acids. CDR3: CACDTVGTYTDKLIF. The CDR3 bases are TGTGCCTGTGACACCGTGGGCACGTACACCGATAAACTCATCTTT.

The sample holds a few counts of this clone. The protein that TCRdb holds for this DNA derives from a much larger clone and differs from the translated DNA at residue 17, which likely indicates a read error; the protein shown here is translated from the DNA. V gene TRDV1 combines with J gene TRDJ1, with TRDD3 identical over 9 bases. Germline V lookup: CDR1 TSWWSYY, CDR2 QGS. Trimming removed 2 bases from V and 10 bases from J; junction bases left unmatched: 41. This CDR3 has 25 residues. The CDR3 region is CALGEISAPSRAPYWGRRVTIGLIF. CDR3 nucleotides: TGTGCTCTTGGGGAAATTTCGGCTCCCTCTCGGGCCCCGTACTGGGGGAGACGGGTTACAATAGGACTCATCTTT.

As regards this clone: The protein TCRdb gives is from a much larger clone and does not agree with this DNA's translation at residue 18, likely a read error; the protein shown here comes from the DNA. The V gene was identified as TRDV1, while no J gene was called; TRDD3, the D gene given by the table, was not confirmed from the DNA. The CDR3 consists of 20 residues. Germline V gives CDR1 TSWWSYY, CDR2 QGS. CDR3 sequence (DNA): TGTGCTCTTGGGGGGCTTCCTACCTGGGGGATACAGATTACTACCGATAAACCCATCTTT. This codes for CALGGLPTWGIQITTDKPIF.

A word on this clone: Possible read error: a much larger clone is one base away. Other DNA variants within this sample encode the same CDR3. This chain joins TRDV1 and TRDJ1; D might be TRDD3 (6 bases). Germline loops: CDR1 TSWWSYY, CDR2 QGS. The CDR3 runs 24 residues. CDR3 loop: CALGELGLPLNSLSLGDHSPKIIF. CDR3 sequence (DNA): TGTGCTCTTGGGGAACTAGGACTGCCTTTGAACTCCCTTAGTCTTGGGGATCACTCCCCTAAAATCATCTTT.

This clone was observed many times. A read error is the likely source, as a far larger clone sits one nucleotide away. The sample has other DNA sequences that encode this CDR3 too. The CDR3 DNA follows: TGTGCTCTTGGGGATCTCACAGGGGGCCCTGCGCCCGATAAACTCATCTTT. It codes for CALGDLTGGPAPDKLIF. V gene TRDV1 combines with J gene TRDJ1, with D perhaps matching TRDD3 (5 bases). The J gene was not available in TCRdb and was assigned here by matching the DNA to germline segments. Germline assignment: CDR1 TSWWSYY and CDR2 QGS. Trimming removed 3 bases from V and 3 bases from J, with 20 bases in between. This CDR3 is built from 17 residues.

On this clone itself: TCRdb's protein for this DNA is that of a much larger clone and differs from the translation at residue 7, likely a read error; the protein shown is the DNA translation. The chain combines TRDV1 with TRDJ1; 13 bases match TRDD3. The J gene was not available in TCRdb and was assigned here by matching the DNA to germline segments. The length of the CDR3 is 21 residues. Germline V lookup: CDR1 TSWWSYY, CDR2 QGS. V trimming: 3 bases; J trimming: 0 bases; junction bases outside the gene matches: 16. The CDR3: CALGDLGGTGGYVIYTDKLIF. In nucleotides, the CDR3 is TGTGCTCTTGGGGATCTGGGCGGTACTGGGGGATACGTCATATACACCGATAAACTCATCTTT.

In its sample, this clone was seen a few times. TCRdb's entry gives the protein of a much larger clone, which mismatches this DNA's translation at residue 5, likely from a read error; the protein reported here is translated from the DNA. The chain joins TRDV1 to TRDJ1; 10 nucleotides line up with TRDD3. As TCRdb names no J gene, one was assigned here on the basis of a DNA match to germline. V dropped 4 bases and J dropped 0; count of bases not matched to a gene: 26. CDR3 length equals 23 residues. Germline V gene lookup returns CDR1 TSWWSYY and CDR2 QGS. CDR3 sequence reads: CALGGGSFPSFVLGDGYTDKLIF. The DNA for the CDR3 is TGTGCTCTTGGGGGAGGTTCTTTCCCTTCGTTCGTACTGGGGGATGGATACACCGATAAACTCATCTTT.

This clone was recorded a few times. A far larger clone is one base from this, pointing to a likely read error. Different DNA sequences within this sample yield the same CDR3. Here the CDR3 reads CAFVPRGPPFDNKLIF. As DNA, the CDR3 is TGCGCCTTTGTTCCCAGGGGACCTCCGTTTGATAATAAACTCATCTTT. The V call is TRDV3, the J call TRDJ1; D possibly corresponds to TRDD3 (5 bases). TCRdb is silent on the J gene; assignment here came from matching the DNA to germline. Germline-derived CDR1 and CDR2 are TVYSNPD and GDNSRS (reference sequence). The CDR3 has 16 amino acids.

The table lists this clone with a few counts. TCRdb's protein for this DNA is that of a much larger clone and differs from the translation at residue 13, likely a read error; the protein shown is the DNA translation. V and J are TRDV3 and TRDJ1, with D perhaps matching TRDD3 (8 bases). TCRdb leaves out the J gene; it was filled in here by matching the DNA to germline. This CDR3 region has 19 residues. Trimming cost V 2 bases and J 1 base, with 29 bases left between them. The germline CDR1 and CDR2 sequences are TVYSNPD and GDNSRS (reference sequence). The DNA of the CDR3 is TGTGCCTTTTACCTTCCTTCCCGTCACTGGGGGCCCTGCACCGATAAACTCATCTTT. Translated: CAFYLPSRHWGPCTDKLIF.

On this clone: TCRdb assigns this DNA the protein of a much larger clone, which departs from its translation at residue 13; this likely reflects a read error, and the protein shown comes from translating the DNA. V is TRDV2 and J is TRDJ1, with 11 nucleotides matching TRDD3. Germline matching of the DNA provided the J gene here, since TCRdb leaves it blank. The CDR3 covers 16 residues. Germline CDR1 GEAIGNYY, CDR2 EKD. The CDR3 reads CACDPLGDTVTDRLIF. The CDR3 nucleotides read TGTGCCTGTGACCCTCTGGGGGATACCGTCACCGATAGACTCATCTTT.

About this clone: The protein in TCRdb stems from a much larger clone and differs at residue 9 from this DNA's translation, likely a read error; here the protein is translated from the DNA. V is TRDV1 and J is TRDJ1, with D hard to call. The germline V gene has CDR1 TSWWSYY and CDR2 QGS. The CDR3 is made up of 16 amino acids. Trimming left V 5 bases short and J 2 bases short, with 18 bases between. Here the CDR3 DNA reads TGTGCTCTTGGGCCCCGCGTCGGGGCATCGACCGATAAACTCATCTTT. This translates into CALGPRVGASTDKLIF.

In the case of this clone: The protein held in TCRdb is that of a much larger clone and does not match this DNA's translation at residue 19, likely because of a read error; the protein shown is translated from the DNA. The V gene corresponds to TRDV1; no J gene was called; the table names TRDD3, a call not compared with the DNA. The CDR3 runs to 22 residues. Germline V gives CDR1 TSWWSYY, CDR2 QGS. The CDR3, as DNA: TGTGCTCTTGGGGAACTAGCTTTCTACTGGGGACTGGGGGTCTCTAACACCGATAATCTCATCTTT. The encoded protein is CALGELAFYWGLGVSNTDNLIF.

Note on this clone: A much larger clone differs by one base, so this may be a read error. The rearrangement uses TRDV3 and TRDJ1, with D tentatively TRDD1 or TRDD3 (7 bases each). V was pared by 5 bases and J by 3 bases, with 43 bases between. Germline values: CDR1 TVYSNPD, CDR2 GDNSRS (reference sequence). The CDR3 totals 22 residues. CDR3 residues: CALLVLPLIRTGEIGRADKLIF. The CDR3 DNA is TGTGCCCTTCTGGTGCTTCCATTAATTCGTACTGGGGAAATAGGGAGGGCCGATAAACTCATCTTT. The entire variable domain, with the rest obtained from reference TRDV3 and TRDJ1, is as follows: CDKVTQSSPDQTVASGSEVVLLCTYDTVYSNPDLFWYRIRPDYSFQFVFYGDNSRSEGADFTQGRFSVKHILTQKAFHLVISPVRTEDSATYYCALLVLPLIRTGEIGRADKLIFGKGTRVTVEP.